One sample yielded the 23 T cell receptor beta chains listed below, sequenced in a study of a mutant IDH1 vaccine in newly diagnosed glioma. Specified time point: week 5, during vaccination. In every dose of vaccine, 300 ug of mutant IDH1 20-mer peptide was given alongside topical imiquimod. Antigen specificity for these receptors is unknown. Method: immunoSEQ multiplex PCR; TCRdb's copy keeps in-frame clones and lacks some. The profile shows around 56,000 clones, approximately 79% of them singletons. The starting material was PBMCs, obtained from a glioma patient whose treatment included an IDH1 peptide vaccine. These receptors came from a woman between 18 and 29 years old with glioma. Some clones in this sample may be carry-over from other donors' samples.

The chain recombines TRBV6-6 with TRBJ2-2; the match to TRBD1 covers 11 bases. CDR3 length: 15 residues. The ends lost 5 bases at V and 7 bases at J; junction bases unmatched: 6. Per the germline V gene, CDR1 is MNHNY and CDR2 is SVGAGI (reference sequence). Here the CDR3 DNA reads TGTGCCAGCAGTGGACAGGGGGCAGTAGGCGGGGAGCTGTTTTTT. Translation: CASSGQGAVGGELFF.

The rearrangement uses TRBV27 and TRBJ1-1; the D gene is possibly TRBD1 (5 bases). Germline CDR1 and CDR2: MNHEY and SMNVEV (reference sequence). Trimming took off 6 bases at V and 0 bases at J, with 11 bases between the two ends. The CDR3 is 14 amino acids. Written as DNA, the CDR3 is TGTGCCAGCAGGCGGACACGGATGAACACTGAAGCTTTCTTT. It yields the protein CASRRTRMNTEAFF.

As regards this clone: Different DNA sequences within this sample yield the same CDR3. The chain uses TRBV6-1 and TRBJ2-7; TRBD1 matches 7 bases. This CDR3 is built from 13 residues. Germline V CDR1 and CDR2: MNHNS, SASEGT. Unmatched junction bases numbered 2, after V lost 6 bases and J lost 0 bases. The CDR3 loop reads CASRGTASYEQYF. CDR3 nucleotide sequence: TGTGCCAGCAGGGGGACAGCCTCCTACGAGCAGTACTTC.

The CDR3 sequence: CASSARIRGSNEQFF. CDR3 sequence (DNA): TGTGCCAGCAGTGCCCGAATTAGGGGGTCGAATGAGCAGTTCTTC. The rearrangement links TRBV25-1 to TRBJ2-1; D perhaps matches TRBD1 (6 bases). The V end was cut by 4 bases, the J end by 7 bases, with 17 bases between. The CDR3 sequence is 15 residues long. Germline loops: CDR1 MGHDK, CDR2 SYGVNS.

This clone was picked up one time. In DNA form, the CDR3 reads TGCGCCAGCAGCGTAGACAGGGCGGGCGGGGAGCTGTTTTTT. Amino acids: CASSVDRAGGELFF. The chain combines TRBV5-1 with TRBJ2-2; 7 bases match TRBD1. This CDR3 has 14 residues. V was clipped by 4 bases and J by 7 bases; unmatched bases: 7. In germline, CDR1 is SGHRS, CDR2 YFSETQ.

This rearrangement joins TRBV4-3 to TRBJ2-2; D possibly corresponds to TRBD1 (5 bases). CDR3 length: 15 amino acids. Trimming pared 0 bases from V and 7 bases from J, leaving 12 bases between. CDR1 LGHNA and CDR2 YSLEER come from the germline V gene. The CDR3 protein is CASSQDLQGGGELFF. The CDR3 DNA reads TGCGCCAGCAGCCAAGATCTCCAGGGTGGCGGGGAGCTGTTTTTT.

The chain has TRBV19 and TRBJ2-7, with 8 bases fitting TRBD2. Losses at the gene ends were 7 bases for V and 5 bases for J; bases not matched to a gene: 10. The CDR3 length is 14 residues. Germline V gene sequence: CDR1 LNHDA, CDR2 SQIVND (reference sequence). CDR3 nucleotides: TGTGCCAGTACCCTGGTGGCGGGAGGCCACGAGCAGTACTTC. It translates to CASTLVAGGHEQYF.

The V call is TRBV5-1, the J call TRBJ1-1, with TRBD1 matching 9 bases. The V and J ends lost 5 bases and 5 bases, in that order; junction bases with no gene match: 10. Germline loops: CDR1 SGHRS, CDR2 YFSETQ. This CDR3 has 15 residues. The DNA for the CDR3 is TGCGCCAGCAGTAGAAACAGGGGGCTCGGGACTGAAGCTTTCTTT. Its protein product is CASSRNRGLGTEAFF.

The V gene is TRBV9, the J gene TRBJ1-1, with D possibly being TRBD1 (6 bases). The CDR3 runs 14 residues. Trimming took 7 bases from V and 2 from J, leaving 15 bases between them. Per the germline V gene, CDR1 is SGDLS and CDR2 is YYNGEE. CDR3 nucleotides: TGTGCCAGCGTGGGTGGGGGCGGCAACACTGAAGCTTTCTTT. Amino acid sequence: CASVGGGGNTEAFF.

The V and J genes are TRBV9 and TRBJ2-3, with D uncertain. Germline lookup yields CDR1 SGDLS and CDR2 YYNGEE. CDR3 length: 14 residues. V was trimmed by 1 base and J by 3 bases, leaving 9 bases between them. The DNA of the CDR3 is TGTGCCAGCAGCGTATCCGGGCGGACAGATACGCAGTATTTT. Translation gives CASSVSGRTDTQYF. Combining the CDR3 with reference TRBV9 and TRBJ2-3 gives the whole variable domain DSGVTQTPKHLITATGQRVTLRCSPRSGDLSVYWYQQSLDQGLQFLIQYYNGEERAKGNILERFSAQQFPDLHSELNLSSLELGDSALYFCASSVSGRTDTQYFGPGTRLTVL.

V is TRBV30 and J is TRBJ2-3; TRBD2 might be the D (6 bases). The CDR3 spans 15 residues. Per germline, CDR1 GTSNPN and CDR2 SVGIG (reference sequence). Between the trimmed V and J ends, which lost 0 bases and 3 bases, there was a span of 13 bases. This chain's CDR3 is CAWSVLAGMTDTQYF. The CDR3 nucleotides are TGTGCCTGGAGTGTCCTGGCGGGAATGACAGATACGCAGTATTTT. The entire variable domain, with the rest obtained from reference TRBV30 and TRBJ2-3, is as follows: SQTIHQWPATLVQPVGSPLSLECTVEGTSNPNLYWYRQAAGRGLQLLFYSVGIGQISSEVPQNLSASRPQDRQFILSSKKLLLSDSGFYLCAWSVLAGMTDTQYFGPGTRLTVL.

There are a few counts of this clone. The chain has TRBV9 and TRBJ1-2; D not resolved. Trimming left V 3 bases short and J 8 bases short, with 14 bases between. This CDR3 comprises 13 residues. CDR1 is SGDLS, CDR2 YYNGEE, per germline. The CDR3 bases are TGTGCCAGCAGCGCTGGTGGGATTCGGGGCTACACCTTC. It encodes CASSAGGIRGYTF.

DNA of the CDR3: TGTGCCAGCAGAGGAGGGGCTTCCACCGGGGAGCTGTTTTTT. Its translation: CASRGGASTGELFF. V and J are TRBV6-6 and TRBJ2-2; D may be TRBD2 (6 bases). The CDR3 length is 14 residues. Germline CDR1 MNHNY, CDR2 SVGAGI (reference sequence). Trimming stripped 6 bases from V and 4 bases from J, with 12 bases between.

The chain couples TRBV5-1 to TRBJ1-4; D is unresolved. The germline CDR1 and CDR2 sequences are SGHRS and YFSETQ. V was pared by 3 bases and J by 0 bases, with 21 bases between. The CDR3 totals 19 residues. DNA for the CDR3: TGCGCCAGCAGCTGGAAGGTGAAGGCCATCGGCACAACTAATGAAAAACTGTTTTTT. It yields the protein CASSWKVKAIGTTNEKLFF.

The V and J genes are TRBV18 and TRBJ2-7, with 8 nucleotides matching TRBD2. Germline trimming cut 6 bases from V and 4 bases from J; bases unmatched to any gene: 11. From germline, CDR1 is KGHSH and CDR2 LQKENI. This CDR3 contains 15 residues. CDR3 protein: CASSFSGSRGYEQYF. For the CDR3, the DNA is TGTGCCAGCTCCTTCAGCGGGAGTAGGGGGTACGAGCAGTACTTC.

The chain couples TRBV7-9 to TRBJ1-2; weak D call: TRBD1 (5 bases). Trimming stripped 0 bases from V and 10 bases from J, with 9 bases between. This CDR3 has 12 residues. Per germline, CDR1 SEHNR and CDR2 FQNEAQ (reference sequence). This CDR3 reads CASSLATGDYTF. CDR3 coding DNA: TGTGCCAGCAGCTTAGCGACGGGGGACTACACCTTC.

This chain connects TRBV10-3 to TRBJ2-7, with D perhaps being TRBD1 or TRBD2 (5 bases each). CDR1 and CDR2 from the germline V gene are ENHRY and SYGVKD. Trimming took 8 bases from V and 6 from J, leaving 20 bases between them. The CDR3 has 14 residues. CDR3 residues: CAIGARDGRGEQYF. The CDR3 DNA sequence: TGTGCCATCGGGGCCAGGGACGGGCGCGGCGAGCAGTACTTC.

This chain uses TRBV28 with TRBJ1-2; D is unclear. V lost 5 bases and J 8 bases, leaving 9 bases between the germline ends. The CDR3 spans 11 residues. In germline, CDR1 is MDHEN, CDR2 SYDVKM. The chain's CDR3 is CASSPQGGYTF. The CDR3, as DNA: TGTGCCAGCAGTCCACAAGGCGGCTACACCTTC.

The chain has TRBV6-6 and TRBJ1-1, with D possibly being TRBD1 (5 bases). The germline V and J ends were trimmed by 7 bases and 3 bases, with 9 bases remaining between them. The CDR3 length is 12 residues. Germline values: CDR1 MNHNY, CDR2 SVGAGI (reference sequence). Written as DNA, the CDR3 is TGTGCCAGCAAGGTGGGGGACACTGAAGCTTTCTTT. It specifies CASKVGDTEAFF.

V usage is TRBV6-6 and J usage is TRBJ2-3, with D unresolved. This CDR3 spans 15 amino acids. V was cut by 4 bases and J by 1 base, with 12 bases left in between. The germline V gene encodes CDR1 MNHNY and CDR2 SVGAGI (reference sequence). CDR3 protein: CASSSDWSGTDTQYF. The CDR3 nucleotides are TGTGCCAGCAGTTCCGACTGGAGCGGCACAGATACGCAGTATTTT.

The chain employs TRBV29-1 and TRBJ2-7; no clear D. The germline gives CDR1 SQVTM, CDR2 ANQGSEA. The CDR3 sequence is 14 residues long. The ends were cut back, 3 bases at V and 0 bases at J, with 12 bases in the middle. The CDR3 region has the DNA TGCAGCGTTGAGGAGAGGTCGAGCTCCTACGAGCAGTACTTC. It encodes CSVEERSSSYEQYF.

This chain joins TRBV9 and TRBJ2-5, with D hard to call. The CDR3 length is 12 residues. Germline assignment: CDR1 SGDLS and CDR2 YYNGEE. V lost 0 bases to trimming and J lost 7 bases, with 7 bases between them. The CDR3 nucleotides are TGTGCCAGCAGCGTAGATTGTGGGACCCAGTACTTC. This codes for CASSVDCGTQYF.

This chain connects TRBV7-6 to TRBJ2-5, with 10 positions matching TRBD1. The CDR3 sequence is 15 residues long. V shed 0 bases and J 7 bases; nucleotides not matched to a gene: 5. In germline, CDR1 is SGHVS, CDR2 FNYEAQ. DNA for the CDR3: TGTGCCAGCAGCTTAGCTAGGACAGGGGGGACGACCCAGTACTTC. Translation: CASSLARTGGTTQYF.